Listed below are T cell receptor beta chains from one sample, sequenced in a study of response to subunit inactivated influenza vaccine. One entry per CDR3 protein results from TCRdb running MiXCR on the RT-PCR reads. The sample has 530,000 or so distinct CDR3 sequences, over 25% seen once. The specimen comprised CD4+ T cells sorted from PBMCs, sampled 5 days after vaccination. All receptors come from a man aged 50 to 59 who received an inactivated influenza vaccine. CDR3s include the opening cysteine and the closing phenylalanine or tryptophan. The D gene is left open where the match is weak. Size is omitted from some rows. Given values are once, few, many or a class for expanded clones.

clone_size	v_call	d_call	j_call	cdr3_nt	cdr3_aa
few	TRBV11-1	TRBD2	TRBJ2-3	TGTGCCAGCAGCTTGGAGTATTCGACTAGCGGGAGATCGGATACGCAGTATTTT	CASSLEYSTSGRSDTQYF
NA	TRBV11-2	NA	TRBJ2-1	TGTGCCAGCAGCTTAGAAAGATTCCTCAGTGAGCAGTTCTTC	CASSLERFLSEQFF
NA	TRBV4-1	NA	TRBJ2-7	TGCGCCAGCAGCCAAACTGGCCAGACAACCTACGAGCAGTACTTC	CASSQTGQTTYEQYF
few	TRBV4-2	TRBD2	TRBJ2-7	TGTGCCAGCAGCCAAGAGGGCGGCCGCAGCGGGGGACGCTACGAGCAGTACTTC	CASSQEGGRSGGRYEQYF
NA	TRBV28	NA	TRBJ2-2	TGTGCCAGCAGTCCCCTCTCCTGGACAGCGAACACCGGGGAGCTGTTTTTT	CASSPLSWTANTGELFF
NA	TRBV4-3	NA	TRBJ2-7	TGCGCCAGCAGCCAAAGGAGCGAGCAGTACTTC	CASSQRSEQYF
few	TRBV7-9	NA	TRBJ1-2	TGTGCCAGCAGCTTAAACAGGGCCGCTAACTATGGCTACACCTTC	CASSLNRAANYGYTF
NA	TRBV9	NA	TRBJ2-3	TGTGCCAGCAGCGTAGGGGTGGCAGGGGAGACAGATACGCAGTATTTT	CASSVGVAGETDTQYF
NA	TRBV2	NA	TRBJ2-7	TGTGCCAGCAGCCGGAAGACTTGGGTATACTTC	CASSRKTWVYF
NA	TRBV18	NA	TRBJ2-1	TGTGCCAGCTCACCGAGGGGGAACAATGAGCAGTTCTTC	CASSPRGNNEQFF
NA	TRBV25-1	NA	TRBJ2-7	TGTGCCAGCCAGCTTCCTGCGGCTAGGGAGCAGTACTTC	CASQLPAAREQYF
few	TRBV6-5	TRBD2	TRBJ2-5	TGTGCCAGCAGGACTCCGAGCGGGGTGGAGACCCAGTACTTC	CASRTPSGVETQYF
NA	TRBV7-6	TRBD1	TRBJ2-5	TGTGCCAGCAGCTTCCCGGGACAGGGAGGAGAGACCCAGTACTTC	CASSFPGQGGETQYF
NA	TRBV11-2	TRBD2	TRBJ2-5	TGTGCCAGCAGCTTGGTACTAGCGGAGACCCAGTACTTC	CASSLVLAETQYF
few	TRBV12-3/TRBV12-4	TRBD1	TRBJ2-2	TGTGCCAGCAGATCGGACAGGGGGAACACCGGGGAGCTGTTTTTT	CASRSDRGNTGELFF
few	TRBV20-1	NA	TRBJ2-1	TGCAGTGCTGGACCCCTCCCGCCCAGCTACAATGAGCAGTTCTTC	CSAGPLPPSYNEQFF
NA	TRBV7-4	NA	TRBJ1-3	TGTGCCAGCAGCTTAGGGGGGGTCGAGTCAGTTGGAAACACCATATATTTT	CASSLGGVESVGNTIYF
NA	TRBV30	NA	TRBJ2-2	TGTGCCTGGAGGAGTCGGCCGAACACCGGGGAGCTGTTTTTT	CAWRSRPNTGELFF
many	TRBV5-1	NA	TRBJ2-5	TGCGCCAGCAGCTTCAGAGGGTGGGAGACCCAGTACTTC	CASSFRGWETQYF
NA	TRBV15	NA	TRBJ2-7	TGTGCCACCAGCAGAGATCCAACACCATCCTACGAGCAGTACTTC	CATSRDPTPSYEQYF
NA	TRBV20-1	TRBD2	TRBJ2-1	TGCAGTGCTATTCCTAGCGGGGGATCCTACAATGAGCAGTTCTTC	CSAIPSGGSYNEQFF
few	TRBV6-1	TRBD2	TRBJ2-7	TGTGCCAGCAGTATCCAGCGGGGGTCCTCCTACGAGCAGTACTTC	CASSIQRGSSYEQYF
few	TRBV10-3	NA	TRBJ2-7	TGTGCCATCAGTGGTAGGGGCCACTACTACTACGAGCAGTACTTC	CAISGRGHYYYEQYF
NA	TRBV7-2	NA	TRBJ1-2	TGTGCCAGCAGCTTAGTTGTCAATAACTATGGCTACACCTTC	CASSLVVNNYGYTF